Presented here are 6 T cell receptor beta chains from one specimen sequenced in a study of T cells after yellow fever vaccination. Each CDR3 protein gets one entry after TCRdb re-called the 5' RACE reads with MiXCR. Among about 75,000 distinct CDR3 sequences listed, under 9.5% were seen once. The sample consisted of CD8+ T cells sorted from PBMCs, taken 10 to 11 days after the first yellow fever vaccination. The receptors come from a man younger than 30 who received the YFV17D yellow fever vaccine.

The chain is built from TRBV5-4 and TRBJ2-5, with D possibly TRBD2 on 7 matching bases. Germline loops: CDR1 SGHNT, CDR2 YYREEE (reference sequence). Deletions cut 2 bases from V and 5 bases from J, with 13 bases between. CDR3 length equals 14 residues. CDR3 region: CASSFGGAWETQYF. In DNA form, the CDR3 reads TGTGCCAGCAGCTTTGGGGGGGCCTGGGAGACCCAGTACTTC.

This clonotype was detected only a few times. V is TRBV28 and J is TRBJ2-7; D unresolved. From germline, CDR1 is MDHEN and CDR2 SYDVKM. Trimming shortened V by 3 bases and J by 3 bases, and 15 bases separated the two germline ends. This CDR3 is built from 15 residues. The CDR3 protein is CASSFFGSGFYEQYV. CDR3 bases: TGTGCCAGCAGTTTTTTCGGATCCGGATTCTACGAGCAGTACGTC.

This clonotype was observed a few times. The V and J genes are TRBV3-1 and TRBJ1-4; D may be TRBD1 (6 bases). The V and J ends lost 1 base and 8 bases respectively, with 14 bases between them. This CDR3 has 15 amino acids. Per the germline V gene, CDR1 is LGHDT and CDR2 is YNNKEL (reference sequence). The CDR3: CASSQGRAGEEKLFF. CDR3 in DNA: TGTGCCAGCAGCCAAGGTCGGGCAGGGGAAGAAAAACTGTTTTTT.

The chain recombines TRBV30 with TRBJ2-3; no firm D call. Trimming left V 8 bases short and J 7 bases short, with 4 bases between. The CDR3 length is 8 residues. From germline, CDR1 is GTSNPN and CDR2 SVGIG (reference sequence). The CDR3 is CALNTQYF. For the CDR3, the DNA is TGTGCCCTAAATACGCAGTATTTT. The complete variable domain, with remaining parts taken from reference TRBV30 and TRBJ2-3, reads SQTIHQWPATLVQPVGSPLSLECTVEGTSNPNLYWYRQAAGRGLQLLFYSVGIGQISSEVPQNLSASRPQDRQFILSSKKLLLSDSGFYLCALNTQYFGPGTRLTVL.

This clonotype has just a few counts. The chain recombines TRBV5-4 with TRBJ2-3; D uncertain. Trimming left V 1 base short and J 4 bases short, with 4 bases between. Germline lookup yields CDR1 SGHNT and CDR2 YYREEE (reference sequence). The CDR3 is 12 amino acids. In nucleotides, the CDR3 is TGTGCCAGCAGCTTGAACTCAGATACGCAGTATTTT. It encodes CASSLNSDTQYF.

This clonotype was observed many times. V gene TRBV10-3 combines with J gene TRBJ2-7; possibly TRBD1 or TRBD2 for D (5 bases each). Germline lookup yields CDR1 ENHRY and CDR2 SYGVKD. The CDR3 is made up of 15 amino acids. V was cut by 6 bases and J by 4 bases, with 19 bases left in between. CDR3 residues: CAISPGTGHPYEQYF. The CDR3 DNA sequence: TGTGCCATCAGCCCGGGGACCGGACATCCTTACGAGCAGTACTTC.